A selection of T cell receptor beta chains follows, all from one sample in a study of shared clonotypes between healthy human individuals. Assay: immunoSEQ multiplex PCR; the TCRdb copy retains only in-frame clones and omits some. The repertoire consists of under 650,000 clones, with 95% to 97% occurring once and the leading ten covering about 0.064%. The material sequenced was naive CD4+ T cells sorted from blood. These TCRs come from a woman between 25 and 40 years old in good health. CDR3s include the opening cysteine and the closing phenylalanine or tryptophan. The D gene is left open where the match is weak. Clone size is given for some rows only: seen once, a few or many times, or a class if the clone is expanded.

cdr3_length	clone_size	d_call	v_call	j_call	cdr3_aa	cdr3_nt
15	once	.	TRBV7-8	TRBJ2-7	CASSPRTAKGNEQYF	TGTGCCAGCAGCCCGAGAACAGCGAAGGGGAACGAGCAGTACTTC
12	.	.	TRBV28	TRBJ2-7	CASSLARLEQYF	TGTGCCAGCAGCCTCGCCCGCCTGGAGCAGTACTTC
14	once	TRBD2	TRBV5-4	TRBJ2-7	CASSPTSGNYEQYF	TGTGCCAGCAGCCCAACTAGCGGGAATTACGAGCAGTACTTC
16	.	TRBD2	TRBV11-2	TRBJ2-7	CASRTNSGTAYREQYF	TGTGCCAGCAGGACTAATAGCGGGACGGCGTACCGGGAGCAGTACTTC
17	.	.	TRBV12-1	TRBJ2-3	CASSRVPGLASTDTQYF	TGTGCCAGCAGCAGAGTACCGGGACTGGCTAGCACAGATACGCAGTATTTT
15	.	TRBD1	TRBV5-1	TRBJ1-5	CASSLGDSSNQPQHF	TGCGCCAGCAGCTTGGGGGACAGTAGCAATCAGCCCCAGCATTTT
14	.	.	TRBV6-5	TRBJ1-5	CASSDNFSNQPQHF	TGTGCCAGCAGTGACAATTTTAGCAATCAGCCCCAGCATTTT
13	.	.	TRBV28	TRBJ1-2	CASSLYEEDGYTF	TGTGCCAGCAGTTTATACGAAGAGGATGGCTACACCTTC
15	.	TRBD1	TRBV7-2	TRBJ1-1	CASSLRAGGNTEAFF	TGTGCCAGCAGCTTACGTGCAGGGGGCAACACTGAAGCTTTCTTT
15	.	.	TRBV5-8	TRBJ1-2	CASSLGDGTIYGYTF	TGTGCCAGCAGCTTAGGTGACGGGACGATCTATGGCTACACCTTC
16	.	.	TRBV28	TRBJ1-2	CASSSPWTAVNYGYTF	TGTGCCAGCAGTTCACCCTGGACAGCTGTCAACTATGGCTACACCTTC
14	.	TRBD1	TRBV5-5	TRBJ1-2	CASRKPGQGAGYTF	TGTGCCAGCAGAAAACCGGGACAGGGGGCTGGCTACACCTTC
17	.	TRBD1	TRBV18	TRBJ2-6	CASSPGTGISGANVLTF	TGTGCCAGCTCACCCGGGACAGGTATCTCTGGGGCCAACGTCCTGACTTTC
16	.	TRBD1	TRBV27	TRBJ1-5	CASSFRGQGSNQPQHF	TGTGCCAGCAGTTTTAGGGGACAGGGGAGCAATCAGCCCCAGCATTTT
16	.	.	TRBV4-2	TRBJ2-2	CASSQALGGDTGELFF	TGTGCCAGCAGCCAAGCATTAGGAGGGGACACCGGGGAGCTGTTTTTT
16	.	TRBD2	TRBV18	TRBJ2-1	CASSPLGAGGRNEQFF	TGTGCCAGCTCACCACTAGGAGCGGGAGGGCGGAATGAGCAGTTCTTC